This TCR beta chain was captured in a study of T-cell memory formation after mild COVID-19. Findings and limits, study-wide: CD4+ bias marked clones expanding day 15 to 37, unlike balanced contracting clones. Chiefly within CM and EM were the contracting CD4+ clones; CD8+ ones were within EMRA.

Amplification by 5'RACE using constant-segment primers produced TCR alpha and TCR beta cDNA libraries that carried sample barcodes and UMIs. MiXCR was run by TCRdb on the 5' RACE reads, yielding one entry per CDR3 protein. The table includes about 340,000 distinct CDR3 sequences, 10% to 15% detected once. The ends lost 6 bases at V and 8 bases at J; junction bases unmatched: 9. The CDR3 loop spans 13 amino acids. This clonotype was picked up many times. Its specificity is unknown. This TCR was recovered from a man aged 18 to 30 who had mild COVID-19 (a few samples of this study predate the infection). Cell type and time point are not known. The chain joins TRBV12-3 or TRBV12-4 to TRBJ1-1; TRBD1 matches at 7 bases. Source material: PBMCs or a T cell subset sorted from them (not recorded which). The CDR3 spells CASSLDRTTEAFF. Written as DNA, the CDR3 is TGTGCCAGCAGCCTGGACAGGACGACCGAAGCTTTCTTT.